This passage covers 6 T cell receptor beta chains from one sample sequenced in a study of cytomegalovirus exposure and HLA in healthy donors. PCR was performed using 60 Vbeta and 13 Jbeta primers. Assay used: immunoSEQ multiplex PCR; TCRdb lists only in-frame clones, some missing. There are some 170,000 clones in the sample; nearly 80% occur only once, and about 9.6% lies in the top ten. Input material: PBMCs. The receptors derive from a man in his late teens or twenties in good health and CMV-seropositive.

V usage is TRBV5-6 and J usage is TRBJ1-3; the D gene is possibly TRBD1 (6 bases). Germline V gene lookup returns CDR1 SGHDT and CDR2 YYEEEE. The V end was cut by 2 bases, the J end by 4 bases, with 7 bases between. The CDR3 runs 13 residues. This chain's CDR3 is CASSFGQGNTIYF. The CDR3 DNA follows: TGTGCCAGCAGCTTCGGACAGGGAAACACCATATATTTT.

The chain couples TRBV18 to TRBJ2-1; D not resolved. In germline, CDR1 is KGHSH, CDR2 LQKENI. This CDR3 is built from 12 residues. V shed 2 bases and J shed 8 bases, with 7 bases lying between them. The CDR3, as DNA: TGTGCCAGCTCACCATCGTCTCATGAGCAGTTCTTC. Amino acids: CASSPSSHEQFF. Using reference TRBV18 and TRBJ2-1 for the parts outside the CDR3, the full variable domain is NAGVMQNPRHLVRRRGQEARLRCSPMKGHSHVYWYRQLPEEGLKFMVYLQKENIIDESGMPKERFSAEFPKEGPSILRIQQVVRGDSAAYFCASSPSSHEQFFGPGTRLTVL.

The chain couples TRBV9 to TRBJ1-6; weak D call: TRBD1 (5 bases). The CDR3 length is 16 residues. Germline V lookup: CDR1 SGDLS, CDR2 YYNGEE. V was cut by 0 bases and J by 9 bases, with 16 bases left in between. The CDR3 nucleotides are TGTGCCAGCAGCGTAGAAGGGGATGCAAGGTCTTCACCCCTCCACTTT. Its protein product is CASSVEGDARSSPLHF.

Only a few counts were recorded for this clone. The V call is TRBV29-1, the J call TRBJ2-5; 10 nucleotides agree with TRBD2. Trimming took 5 bases from V and 7 from J; bases not matched to a gene: 7. CDR1 is SQVTM and CDR2 is ANQGSEA in the germline V gene. This CDR3 has 13 residues. The CDR3 loop is CSVTSGVLATQYF. Written as DNA, the CDR3 is TGCAGCGTTACTAGCGGGGTCCTGGCGACCCAGTACTTC.

The rearrangement uses TRBV6-6 and TRBJ1-3; no clear D. This CDR3 spans 13 amino acids. Trimming pared 6 bases from V and 9 bases from J, leaving 15 bases between. In germline, CDR1 is MNHNY, CDR2 SVGAGI (reference sequence). Written as DNA, the CDR3 is TGTGCCAGCAGCCCCGGAACGAGGAGCACCATATATTTT. It encodes CASSPGTRSTIYF.

The V call is TRBV5-1, the J call TRBJ1-2; 9 bases are shared with TRBD1. V gave up 5 bases and J gave up 6 bases; unmatched junction bases: 5. The germline V gene has CDR1 SGHRS and CDR2 YFSETQ. The CDR3 loop spans 13 amino acids. This CDR3 is CASRGQGEDGYTF. The CDR3 coding sequence is TGCGCCAGCAGGGGACAGGGAGAAGATGGCTACACCTTC. The full variable domain, rest sourced from reference TRBV5-1 and TRBJ1-2, is KAGVTQTPRYLIKTRGQQVTLSCSPISGHRSVSWYQQTPGQGLQFLFEYFSETQRNKGNFPGRFSGRQFSNSRSEMNVSTLELGDSALYLCASRGQGEDGYTFGSGTRLTVV.